The clone carrying this T cell receptor (beta chain) was observed a few times. Its antigen is unidentified. The data are from a study of blood T cells in healthy people across ages. The study's findings and limits: Since the PBMCs were unsorted, naive and antigen-experienced cells could not be conclusively compared.

The V gene's germline CDR1 is DFQATT and CDR2 SNEGSKA (reference sequence). The length of the CDR3 is 13 residues. Trimming stripped 5 bases from V and 1 base from J, with 9 bases between. Then a second PCR, running roughly 7 to 11 cycles, was carried out with a sample-barcoded 5' primer and a J-beta primer mix. Each of the cDNA molecules was tagged by a template-switch adaptor with 12 random nucleotides. Each CDR3 protein is one row after TCRdb ran MiXCR on the 5' RACE reads. The profile shows hundreds of thousands of distinct CDR3 sequences, around 20% of them singletons. Sequencing was performed on blood. This chain connects TRBV20-1 to TRBJ2-1, with D unclear. The clonotype comes from a man aged 65-85 years in good health. The CDR3 sequence: CSAYSASYNEQFF. Here the CDR3 DNA reads TGCAGTGCTTATAGTGCTTCCTACAATGAGCAGTTCTTC.